The 16 T cell receptor beta chains reported below all come from one sample, sequenced in a study of CD8 T cells in ankylosing spondylitis. Antigens for these TCRs are unknown. Findings of the study overall: What seemed typical of ankylosing spondylitis blood was a TCR beta motif built from under 10 highly homologous variants.

TCRdb fed the 5' RACE reads into MiXCR, producing one record per CDR3 protein. The table shows 750,000 to 850,000 distinct CDR3 sequences, with approximately 12% occurring only once. The material sequenced was blood, either unsorted or a sorted T cell fraction (not recorded which). These TCRs come from a male donor with ankylosing spondylitis.

The chain has TRBV25-1 and TRBJ2-5; 7 nucleotides agree with TRBD2. Germline V lookup: CDR1 MGHDK, CDR2 SYGVNS. V was clipped by 7 bases and J by 4 bases; unmatched bases: 6. The CDR3 length is 13 residues. The CDR3 reads CASTAGASETQYF. CDR3 in DNA: TGTGCCAGCACGGCGGGAGCGTCAGAGACCCAGTACTTC.

The chain is built from TRBV20-1 and TRBJ2-5; 8 bases are shared with TRBD1. This CDR3 is 13 amino acids long. In germline, CDR1 is DFQATT, CDR2 SNEGSKA (reference sequence). V gave up 5 bases and J gave up 2 bases; unmatched junction bases: 4. The CDR3 protein is CSALNRGQETQYF. Written as DNA, the CDR3 is TGCAGTGCTTTAAACAGGGGGCAAGAGACCCAGTACTTC.

This chain joins TRBV20-1 and TRBJ2-5; 7 nucleotides align to TRBD2. The CDR3 runs 14 residues. With 3 bases clipped from V and 2 bases from J, the junction kept 6 bases outside the gene matches. Germline CDR1 reads DFQATT; CDR2 reads SNEGSKA (reference sequence). The CDR3 region has the DNA TGCAGTGCTAGTTTGCCAGCGGGACAAGAGACCCAGTACTTC. Translation: CSASLPAGQETQYF.

This clonotype has ten or more counts. The V and J genes are TRBV20-1 and TRBJ2-5; D is unclear. This CDR3 is 12 amino acids long. Trimming cost V 4 bases and J 4 bases, with 10 bases left between them. The germline V gene has CDR1 DFQATT and CDR2 SNEGSKA (reference sequence). The CDR3 region is CSATRDRETQYF. The CDR3 nucleotides read TGCAGTGCTACAAGGGATAGAGAGACCCAGTACTTC.

This clonotype was observed at least ten times. The rearrangement uses TRBV6-6 and TRBJ2-7; D not certain. The CDR3 contains 11 residues. Germline loops: CDR1 MNHNY, CDR2 SVGAGI (reference sequence). V lost 5 bases, J lost 3 bases, and 5 bases lay in between. The CDR3 sequence is CASSPFYEQYF. For the CDR3, the DNA is TGTGCCAGCAGTCCCTTCTACGAGCAGTACTTC.

The genes are TRBV12-3 or TRBV12-4 and TRBJ2-1, with D tentatively TRBD2 (6 bases). This CDR3 has 14 amino acids. Between the trimmed V and J ends, which lost 3 bases and 4 bases, there was a span of 10 bases. CDR3 DNA: TGTGCCAGCAGTTTCATAGCGGAGTACAATGAGCAGTTCTTC. Amino acid sequence: CASSFIAEYNEQFF.

This clonotype was recorded a few times. The gene calls are TRBV5-1 and TRBJ2-2; 7 bases are shared with TRBD2. The germline V gene encodes CDR1 SGHRS and CDR2 YFSETQ. The trim removed 4 bases at V and 3 bases at J, leaving 9 bases unmatched. The CDR3 contains 16 residues. CDR3: CASSPGAGDDTGELFF. The CDR3 bases are TGCGCCAGCAGCCCCGGTGCGGGAGATGACACCGGGGAGCTGTTTTTT.

V is TRBV5-1 and J is TRBJ2-5; D may be TRBD1 (6 bases). V lost 2 bases to trimming and J lost 2 bases, with 16 bases between them. The CDR3 extends over 16 amino acids. CDR1 is SGHRS and CDR2 is YFSETQ in the germline V gene. CDR3 loop: CASSLGAGTGQETQYF. CDR3 nucleotide sequence: TGCGCCAGCAGCTTAGGAGCAGGCACAGGGCAAGAGACCCAGTACTTC. Combining the CDR3 with reference TRBV5-1 and TRBJ2-5 gives the whole variable domain KAGVTQTPRYLIKTRGQQVTLSCSPISGHRSVSWYQQTPGQGLQFLFEYFSETQRNKGNFPGRFSGRQFSNSRSEMNVSTLELGDSALYLCASSLGAGTGQETQYFGPGTRLLVL.

The chain recombines TRBV12-3 or TRBV12-4 with TRBJ1-5; D gene ambiguous. The V end was cut by 7 bases, the J end by 4 bases, with 11 bases between. The CDR3 spans 13 residues. CDR3 sequence: CASTRNLNQPQHF. CDR3 nucleotides: TGTGCCAGCACGAGGAATCTTAATCAGCCCCAGCATTTT.

As regards this clonotype: Since a much larger clone is just one base distant, this may be a read error. The V and J genes are TRBV5-1 and TRBJ2-3; TRBD2 matches 8 bases. The germline CDR1 and CDR2 sequences are SGHRS and YFSETQ. CDR3 length: 15 amino acids. J gave up 0 bases and V 2 bases, and 2 bases lay outside the gene matches. CDR3 sequence reads: CASSFIAGSTDTQYF. The CDR3, as DNA: TGCGCCAGCAGCTTTATAGCGGGGAGCACAGATACGCAGTATTTT.

This clonotype has just a few counts. V usage is TRBV20-1 and J usage is TRBJ2-7, with D maybe TRBD2 (6 bases). Looked up from germline, CDR1 is DFQATT and CDR2 is SNEGSKA (reference sequence). V lost 3 bases and J lost 5, with 14 bases in between. CDR3 length equals 13 residues. CDR3 in amino acids: CSASRGGRNEQYF. In nucleotides, the CDR3 is TGCAGTGCTAGTCGGGGAGGTAGGAACGAGCAGTACTTC.

In DNA form, the CDR3 reads TGTGCCAGCAGCGACCGTTGGGGGCGCAATGAGCAGTTCTTC. This sequence encodes CASSDRWGRNEQFF. The V call is TRBV7-2, the J call TRBJ2-1, with D possibly TRBD1 on 6 matching bases. Trimming took off 5 bases at V and 6 bases at J, with 14 bases between the two ends. The germline CDR1 and CDR2 sequences are SGHTA and FQGNSA. The CDR3 extends over 14 amino acids.

In its sample, this clonotype was seen a few times. The DNA of the CDR3 is TGTGCCAGCAGTCAAGGACAGGGGGCTGGAAACACCATATATTTT. Amino acids: CASSQGQGAGNTIYF. The V and J genes are TRBV9 and TRBJ1-3, with 10 nucleotides matching TRBD1. Trimming at V came to 5 bases and at J to 2 bases, leaving 4 bases not matched to a gene. This CDR3 comprises 15 residues. CDR1 and CDR2 from the germline V gene are SGDLS and YYNGEE.

This clonotype was seen at least ten times. Mismatch with germline at one junction end may stem from a read error. The DNA for the CDR3 is TGCGCCAGCAGCCGCGGGATTAACTATGGCTACACCTTC. This encodes CASSRGINYGYTF. The gene calls are TRBV12-3 or TRBV12-4 and TRBJ1-2; D is undetermined. The length of the CDR3 is 13 residues.

The chain has TRBV4-1 and TRBJ2-1, with 7 bases fitting TRBD1. The CDR3 consists of 19 residues. The germline V gene has CDR1 MGHRA and CDR2 YSYEKL. Trimming cost V 4 bases and J 0 bases; bases outside gene matches: 15. DNA of the CDR3: TGCGCCAGCAGCCCAGGCCTCCTATTGACAGGGAGCTCCTACAATGAGCAGTTCTTC. Protein sequence: CASSPGLLLTGSSYNEQFF.

This clonotype turned up a few times. The gene calls are TRBV30 and TRBJ2-5, with 7 bases lining up with TRBD2. V was clipped by 2 bases and J by 5 bases; unmatched bases: 5. CDR1 and CDR2 (germline): GTSNPN, SVGIG (reference sequence). This CDR3 comprises 13 residues. This chain's CDR3 is CAWSWGGRETQYF. The DNA for the CDR3 is TGTGCCTGGAGTTGGGGGGGGAGGGAGACCCAGTACTTC.